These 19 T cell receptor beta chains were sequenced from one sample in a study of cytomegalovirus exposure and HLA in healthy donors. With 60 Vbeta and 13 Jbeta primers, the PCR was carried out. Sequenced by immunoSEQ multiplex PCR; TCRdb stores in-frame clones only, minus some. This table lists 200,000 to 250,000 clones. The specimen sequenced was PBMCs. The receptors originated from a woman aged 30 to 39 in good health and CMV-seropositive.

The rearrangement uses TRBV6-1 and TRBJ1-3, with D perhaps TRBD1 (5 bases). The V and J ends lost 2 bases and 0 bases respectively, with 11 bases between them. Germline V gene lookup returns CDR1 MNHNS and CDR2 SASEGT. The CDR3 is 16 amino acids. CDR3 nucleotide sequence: TGTGCCAGCAGTGAATCCCCCGACAGCTCTGGAAACACCATATATTTT. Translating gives CASSESPDSSGNTIYF.

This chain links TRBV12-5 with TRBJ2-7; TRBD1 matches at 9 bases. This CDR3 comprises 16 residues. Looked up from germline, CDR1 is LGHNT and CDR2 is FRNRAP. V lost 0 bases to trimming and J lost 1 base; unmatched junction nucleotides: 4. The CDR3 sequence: CASGLVTGGTSYEQYF. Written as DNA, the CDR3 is TGTGCTAGTGGTTTGGTGACAGGGGGGACGTCCTACGAGCAGTACTTC. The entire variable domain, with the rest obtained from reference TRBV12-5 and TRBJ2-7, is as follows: DARVTQTPRHKVTEMGQEVTMRCQPILGHNTVFWYRQTMMQGLELLAYFRNRAPLDDSGMPKDRFSAEMPDATLATLKIQPSEPRDSAVYFCASGLVTGGTSYEQYFGPGTRLTVT.

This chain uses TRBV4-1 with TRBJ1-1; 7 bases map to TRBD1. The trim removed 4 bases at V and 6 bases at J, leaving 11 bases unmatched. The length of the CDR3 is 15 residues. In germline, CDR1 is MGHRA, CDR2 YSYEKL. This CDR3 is CASSLRTGGRAEAFF. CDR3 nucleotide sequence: TGCGCCAGCAGCCTAAGGACAGGAGGAAGGGCTGAAGCTTTCTTT.

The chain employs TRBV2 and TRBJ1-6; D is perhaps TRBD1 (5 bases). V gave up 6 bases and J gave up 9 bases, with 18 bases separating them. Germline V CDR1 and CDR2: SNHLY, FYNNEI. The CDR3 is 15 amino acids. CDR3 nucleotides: TGTGCCAGCAGCCTTGGGATAGGCCAGGGTTCACCCCTCCACTTT. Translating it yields CASSLGIGQGSPLHF.

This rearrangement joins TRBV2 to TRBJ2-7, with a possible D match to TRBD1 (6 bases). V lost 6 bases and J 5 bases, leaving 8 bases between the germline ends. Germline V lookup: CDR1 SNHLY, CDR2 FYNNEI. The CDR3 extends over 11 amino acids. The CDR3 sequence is CASSTGNEQYF. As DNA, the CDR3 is TGTGCCAGCAGCACAGGGAACGAGCAGTACTTC.

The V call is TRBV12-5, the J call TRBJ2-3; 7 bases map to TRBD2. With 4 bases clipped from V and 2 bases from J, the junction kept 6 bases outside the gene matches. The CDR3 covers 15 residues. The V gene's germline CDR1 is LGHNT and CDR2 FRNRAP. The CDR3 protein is CASGSSGAYTDTQYF. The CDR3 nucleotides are TGTGCTAGTGGTTCAAGCGGGGCGTACACAGATACGCAGTATTTT.

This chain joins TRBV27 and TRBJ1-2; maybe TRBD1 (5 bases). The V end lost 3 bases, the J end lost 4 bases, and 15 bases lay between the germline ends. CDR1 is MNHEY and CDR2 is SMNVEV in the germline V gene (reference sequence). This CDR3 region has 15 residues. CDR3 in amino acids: CASSLFGRDFYGYTF. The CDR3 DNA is TGTGCCAGCAGTTTGTTTGGCAGGGACTTCTATGGCTACACCTTC.

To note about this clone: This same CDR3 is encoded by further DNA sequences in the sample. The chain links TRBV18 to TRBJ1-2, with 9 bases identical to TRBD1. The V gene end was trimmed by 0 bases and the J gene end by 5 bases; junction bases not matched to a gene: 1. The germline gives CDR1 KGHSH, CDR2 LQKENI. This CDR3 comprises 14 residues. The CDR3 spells CASSPPGTGYGYTF. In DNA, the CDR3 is TGTGCCAGCTCACCACCGGGGACAGGGTATGGCTACACCTTC.

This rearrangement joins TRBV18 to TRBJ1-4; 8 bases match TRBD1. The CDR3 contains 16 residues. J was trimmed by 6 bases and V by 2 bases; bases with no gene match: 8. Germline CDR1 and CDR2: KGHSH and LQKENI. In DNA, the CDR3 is TGTGCCAGCTCACCAATGAAATACAGGGGGGATGAAAAACTGTTTTTT. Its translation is CASSPMKYRGDEKLFF.

CDR3 protein: CASSLNREKTYEQYF. In DNA form, the CDR3 reads TGTGCCAGCAGTTTGAACCGGGAAAAAACCTACGAGCAGTACTTC. The chain links TRBV27 to TRBJ2-5; a possible D gene is TRBD2 (5 bases). The tail of the sequence fits TRBJ2-7 better, so the J call may be wrong. The CDR3 length is 15 residues. CDR1 is MNHEY, CDR2 SMNVEV, per germline (reference sequence).

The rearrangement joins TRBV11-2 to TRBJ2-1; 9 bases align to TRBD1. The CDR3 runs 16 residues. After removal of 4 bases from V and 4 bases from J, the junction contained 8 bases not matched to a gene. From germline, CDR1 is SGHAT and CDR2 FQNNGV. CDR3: CASSSPLDRGYNEQFF. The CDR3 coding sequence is TGTGCCAGCAGCTCCCCATTGGACAGGGGTTACAATGAGCAGTTCTTC.

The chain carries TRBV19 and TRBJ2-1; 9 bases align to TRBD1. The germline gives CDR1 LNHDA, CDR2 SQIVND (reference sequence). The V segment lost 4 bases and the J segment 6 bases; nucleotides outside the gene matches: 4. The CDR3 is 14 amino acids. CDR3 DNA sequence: TGTGCCAGTAGTAAACAGGGGGCTATCAATGAGCAGTTCTTC. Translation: CASSKQGAINEQFF.

The CDR3 loop reads CSVQLAGFYEQYF. CDR3 in DNA: TGCAGCGTCCAACTAGCGGGATTCTACGAGCAGTACTTC. V is TRBV29-1 and J is TRBJ2-7; 10 nucleotides align to TRBD2. The V and J ends lost 6 bases and 3 bases, in that order; junction bases with no gene match: 5. CDR3 size: 13 residues. Per the germline V gene, CDR1 is SQVTM and CDR2 is ANQGSEA.

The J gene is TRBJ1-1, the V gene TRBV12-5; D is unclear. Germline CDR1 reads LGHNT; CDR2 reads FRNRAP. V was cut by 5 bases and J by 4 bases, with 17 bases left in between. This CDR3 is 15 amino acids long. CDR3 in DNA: TGTGCTAGTGGTGCCGGGAGGGCAAGACCCACTGAAGCTTTCTTT. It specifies CASGAGRARPTEAFF.

Here the CDR3 reads CASIKRRGSSSYNSPLHF. CDR3 DNA: TGTGCCAGTATCAAGAGGAGGGGTTCGAGCTCCTATAATTCACCCCTCCACTTT. The chain recombines TRBV19 with TRBJ1-6; TRBD1 might be the D (5 bases). This CDR3 region has 18 residues. Per the germline V gene, CDR1 is LNHDA and CDR2 is SQIVND (reference sequence). V lost 7 bases, J lost 0 bases, and 19 bases lay in between.

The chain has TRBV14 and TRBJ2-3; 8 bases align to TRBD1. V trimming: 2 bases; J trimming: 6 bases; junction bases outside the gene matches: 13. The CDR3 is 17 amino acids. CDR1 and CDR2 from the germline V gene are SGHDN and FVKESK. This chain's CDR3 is CASSQLTRGQPGDTQYF. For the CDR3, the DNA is TGTGCCAGCAGCCAACTTACCAGGGGGCAGCCCGGGGATACGCAGTATTTT.

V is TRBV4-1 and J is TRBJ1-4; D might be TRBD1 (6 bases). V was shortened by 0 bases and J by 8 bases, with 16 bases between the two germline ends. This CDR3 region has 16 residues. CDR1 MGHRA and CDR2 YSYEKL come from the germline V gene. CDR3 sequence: CASSQDLGAGGEKLFF. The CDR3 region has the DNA TGCGCCAGCAGCCAAGATCTAGGCGCGGGGGGCGAAAAACTGTTTTTT.

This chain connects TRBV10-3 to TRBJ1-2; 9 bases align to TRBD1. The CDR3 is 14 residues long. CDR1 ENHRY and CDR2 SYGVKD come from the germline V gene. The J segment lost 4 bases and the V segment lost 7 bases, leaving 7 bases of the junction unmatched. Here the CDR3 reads CAINPDRGPYGYTF. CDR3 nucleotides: TGTGCCATCAACCCGGACAGGGGTCCCTATGGCTACACCTTC.

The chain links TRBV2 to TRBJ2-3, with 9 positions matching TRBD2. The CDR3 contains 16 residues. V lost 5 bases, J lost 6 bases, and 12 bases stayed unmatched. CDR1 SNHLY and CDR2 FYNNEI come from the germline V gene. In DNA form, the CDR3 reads TGTGCCAGCAGTTTGAGCGGGAGGCCCCTCCGGGATACGCAGTATTTT. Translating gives CASSLSGRPLRDTQYF. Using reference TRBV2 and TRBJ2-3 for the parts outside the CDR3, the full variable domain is EPEVTQTPSHQVTQMGQEVILRCVPISNHLYFYWYRQILGQKVEFLVSFYNNEISEKSEIFDDQFSVERPDGSNFTLKIRSTKLEDSAMYFCASSLSGRPLRDTQYFGPGTRLTVL.